This TCR beta chain was recorded in a study of post-analysis software for immune sequencing data. About the study: Some patients lacked subtype; others had relapsing-remitting, secondary progressive or progressive-relapsing disease. Study results and caveats: Controls had lower frequencies than patients of 4 or 5 TRBV segments, which included TRBV5-6, TRBV5-1 and TRBV20-1.

The library was made from cDNA and included unique molecular identifiers. TCRdb recomputed calls from the PCR reads with MiXCR, one row per CDR3 protein. The sample contains hundreds of thousands of distinct CDR3 sequences, 25% to 30% of which appear only once. This CDR3 region has 17 residues. Germline CDR1 and CDR2: MNHNY and SVGAGI (reference sequence). The V end lost 0 bases, the J end lost 6 bases, and 18 bases lay between the germline ends. This clonotype was detected ten times or more. The target antigen is unknown. V usage is TRBV6-6 and J usage is TRBJ2-1; D ambiguous. Sequencing was carried out using blood. The origin of this receptor is a girl aged 5 to 17 with multiple sclerosis. The CDR3 DNA reads as TGTGCCAGCAGTTACTCGATCGTGAAGGACGCGCCCAATGAGCAGTTCTTC. It yields the protein CASSYSIVKDAPNEQFF.